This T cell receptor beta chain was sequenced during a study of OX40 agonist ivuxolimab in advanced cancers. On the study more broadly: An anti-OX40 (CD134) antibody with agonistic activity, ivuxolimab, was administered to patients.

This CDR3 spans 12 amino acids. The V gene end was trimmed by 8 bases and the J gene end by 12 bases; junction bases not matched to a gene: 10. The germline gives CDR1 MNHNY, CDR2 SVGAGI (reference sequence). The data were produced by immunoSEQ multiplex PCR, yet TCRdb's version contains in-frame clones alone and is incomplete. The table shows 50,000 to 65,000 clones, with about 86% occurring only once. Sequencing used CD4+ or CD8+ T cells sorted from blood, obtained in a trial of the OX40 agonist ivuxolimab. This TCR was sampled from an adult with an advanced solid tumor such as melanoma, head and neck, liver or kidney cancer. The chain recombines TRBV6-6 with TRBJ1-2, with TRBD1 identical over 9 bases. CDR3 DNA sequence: TGTGCCAGCGGACCGGGACAGGGTAGAAACACCTTC. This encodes CASGPGQGRNTF.